Listed here are 13 T cell receptor beta chains from one sample, sequenced in a study of cytomegalovirus exposure and HLA in healthy donors (dated by TCRdb to about 2017). Library method: the immunoSEQ multiplex PCR assay. For the multiplex PCR, a mixture combining 60 forward primers for TCR Vbeta segments and 13 reverse primers for TCR Jbeta segments was used. This immuneACCESS table, as held by TCRdb, lists in-frame sequences with V and J called but not all clones. Of the missing ones, under half trace to an unresolved V gene in checked studies; the others have no known cause. The sample table holds some 130,000 clones, of which around three quarters were seen once. In total, the top ten clones hold roughly 1.8% of the sample. Sequencing input: PBMCs. Receptors were obtained from a woman between 45 and 65 years old in good health and CMV-seronegative.

This chain joins TRBV5-4 and TRBJ2-7; the match to TRBD2 covers 16 bases. Germline V CDR1 and CDR2: SGHNT, YYREEE (reference sequence). This CDR3 contains 17 residues. J gave up 7 bases and V 4 bases, and 11 bases lay outside the gene matches. The CDR3 DNA is TGTGCCAGCAGCGACGGGACTAGCGGGAGGGCCTCAAGAGAGCAGTACGTC. Translation: CASSDGTSGRASREQYV.

This rearrangement joins TRBV9 to TRBJ2-3, with 7 bases lining up with TRBD2. V was pared by 4 bases and J by 6 bases, with 26 bases of the junction left unmatched. Germline V CDR1 and CDR2: SGDLS, YYNGEE. The CDR3 is 20 amino acids. The CDR3 sequence: CASSLRTGLAAHPEGDTQYF. The CDR3 bases are TGTGCCAGCAGCTTGCGCACGGGGCTAGCGGCCCACCCTGAAGGGGATACGCAGTATTTT. Full variable domain (missing parts from reference TRBV9 and TRBJ2-3): DSGVTQTPKHLITATGQRVTLRCSPRSGDLSVYWYQQSLDQGLQFLIQYYNGEERAKGNILERFSAQQFPDLHSELNLSSLELGDSALYFCASSLRTGLAAHPEGDTQYFGPGTRLTVL.

This clone has only one observation. The rearrangement uses TRBV6-6 and TRBJ1-4, with a possible D match to TRBD1 (6 bases). CDR3 length: 14 amino acids. Per germline, CDR1 MNHNY and CDR2 SVGAGI (reference sequence). Deletions cut 6 bases from V and 4 bases from J, with 12 bases between. CDR3 DNA: TGTGCCAGCAGGGAAGGACAGCTTAATGAAAAACTGTTTTTT. The encoded protein is CASREGQLNEKLFF.

This clone appeared once. J is TRBJ1-1 and V is TRBV5-1; TRBD1 matches at 9 bases. Germline-derived CDR1 and CDR2 are SGHRS and YFSETQ. V lost 4 bases and J lost 4; bases outside the gene matches: 8. The length of the CDR3 is 15 residues. CDR3 coding DNA: TGCGCCAGCAGCCAGGGACAGGGTCCAGCCACTGAAGCTTTCTTT. Translated, it gives CASSQGQGPATEAFF.

V is TRBV27 and J is TRBJ1-2, with TRBD1 as a possible D gene (5 bases). Germline lookup yields CDR1 MNHEY and CDR2 SMNVEV (reference sequence). V was clipped by 6 bases and J by 8 bases, with 16 bases between them. CDR3 length equals 13 residues. The CDR3 bases are TGTGCCAGCAGGGTAGGGACTGGGGGGGGCTACACCTTC. This translates into CASRVGTGGGYTF.

The V call is TRBV7-2, the J call TRBJ2-7; 11 bases are shared with TRBD2. CDR3 length: 15 amino acids. The germline V gene has CDR1 SGHTA and CDR2 FQGNSA. The V gene end was trimmed by 3 bases and the J gene end by 5 bases; junction bases not matched to a gene: 6. CDR3 protein: CASSFTSGSRDEQYF. The CDR3 region has the DNA TGTGCCAGCAGCTTTACTAGCGGGAGTCGGGACGAGCAGTACTTC.

The CDR3 is CASRPGIGSNQPQHF. The CDR3 region has the DNA TGCGCCAGCAGGCCGGGGATTGGGAGCAATCAGCCCCAGCATTTT. The V call is TRBV5-1, the J call TRBJ1-5; unclear D gene. There are 15 residues in the CDR3. Trimming pared 5 bases from V and 1 base from J, leaving 13 bases between. Germline CDR1 and CDR2: SGHRS and YFSETQ. Drawing the rest from reference TRBV5-1 and TRBJ1-5, the complete variable domain is KAGVTQTPRYLIKTRGQQVTLSCSPISGHRSVSWYQQTPGQGLQFLFEYFSETQRNKGNFPGRFSGRQFSNSRSEMNVSTLELGDSALYLCASRPGIGSNQPQHFGDGTRLSIL.

This clone was seen once. As DNA, the CDR3 is TGTGCCAGCACCACGGGGGCAACTAATGAAAAACTGTTTTTT. Translating gives CASTTGATNEKLFF. The chain uses TRBV27 and TRBJ1-4; TRBD1 might be the D (5 bases). CDR1 is MNHEY and CDR2 is SMNVEV in the germline V gene (reference sequence). The ends were cut back, 7 bases at V and 0 bases at J, with 9 bases in the middle. This CDR3 contains 14 residues.

This chain's CDR3 is CASSFGGQGSEQFF. The DNA for the CDR3 is TGTGCCAGCAGCTTTGGGGGACAGGGATCGGAGCAGTTCTTC. The chain recombines TRBV5-4 with TRBJ2-1; 9 bases fit TRBD1. Germline-derived CDR1 and CDR2 are SGHNT and YYREEE (reference sequence). V lost 2 bases and J lost 10; bases outside the gene matches: 7. The CDR3 extends over 14 amino acids.

The chain employs TRBV4-3 and TRBJ2-1, with D maybe TRBD2 (5 bases). Germline CDR1 LGHNA, CDR2 YSLEER. The CDR3 totals 16 residues. The V end was cut by 5 bases, the J end by 0 bases, with 14 bases between. The CDR3, as DNA: TGCGCCAGCAGCTACGCTAGGGAGAGCTCCTACAATGAGCAGTTCTTC. As protein: CASSYARESSYNEQFF.

The CDR3 sequence: CASSLALYGYTF. The CDR3 nucleotides are TGTGCCAGCAGTTTAGCACTCTATGGCTACACCTTC. J is TRBJ1-2 and V is TRBV28; D gene ambiguous. Germline-derived CDR1 and CDR2 are MDHEN and SYDVKM. The CDR3 totals 12 residues. V gave up 2 bases and J gave up 4 bases, with 5 bases separating them.

On this clone itself: A read error may account for a junction end that differs from germline. The V call is TRBV10-1, the J call TRBJ1-5; 7 positions match TRBD1. Per germline, CDR1 WNHNN and CDR2 SYGVQD (reference sequence). This CDR3 is built from 14 residues. The CDR3 DNA follows: TGCGCCAGCAGTATACAGGGGAGCAATCAGCCCCAGAATTTT. Translated: CASSIQGSNQPQNF.

This clone was seen just once. The gene calls are TRBV10-3 and TRBJ2-7; D ambiguous. Germline V lookup: CDR1 ENHRY, CDR2 SYGVKD. The CDR3 extends over 13 amino acids. V was clipped by 2 bases and J by 4 bases, with 9 bases between them. The CDR3 region has the DNA TGTGCCATCAGTGAGAAGGAGATTTACGAGCAGTACTTC. As protein: CAISEKEIYEQYF.